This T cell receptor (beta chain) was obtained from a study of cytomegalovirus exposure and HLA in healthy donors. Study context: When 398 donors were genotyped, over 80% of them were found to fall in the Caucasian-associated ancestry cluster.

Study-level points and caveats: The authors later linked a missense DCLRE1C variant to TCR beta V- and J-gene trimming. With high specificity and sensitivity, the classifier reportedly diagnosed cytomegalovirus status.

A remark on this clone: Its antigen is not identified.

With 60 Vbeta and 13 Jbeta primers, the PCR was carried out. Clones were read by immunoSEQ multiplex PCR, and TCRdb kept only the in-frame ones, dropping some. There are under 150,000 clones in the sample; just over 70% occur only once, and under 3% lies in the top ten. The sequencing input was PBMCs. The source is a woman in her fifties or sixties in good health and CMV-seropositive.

CDR3 protein: CASSRATNEKLFF. DNA for the CDR3: TGTGCCAGCAGCCGTGCAACTAATGAAAAACTGTTTTTT. The chain recombines TRBV5-4 with TRBJ1-4; the D is unclear. The CDR3 is 13 residues long. CDR1 and CDR2 from the germline V gene are SGHNT and YYREEE (reference sequence). Trimming left V 4 bases short and J 0 bases short, with 4 bases between.